This TCR beta chain originates from a study of blood T cell repertoires in COVID-19. Per germline, CDR1 LGHDT and CDR2 YNNKEL (reference sequence). The CDR3 length is 15 residues. Deletions cut 4 bases from V and 6 bases from J, with 13 bases between. Sequencing used immunoSEQ multiplex PCR; TCRdb keeps in-frame clones, though not all of them. The sample lists around 140,000 clones; roughly 81% were seen once. The rearrangement links TRBV3-1 (or the pseudogene TRBV3-2) to TRBJ1-6; tentatively, D is TRBD1 (5 bases). The receptor was isolated from a woman in her fifties or sixties with active or convalescent COVID-19. What was sequenced was peripheral blood. This CDR3 reads CASSLTRGTNSPLHF. CDR3 DNA sequence: TGTGCCAGCAGCCTAACCCGCGGGACTAATTCACCCCTCCACTTT.